The TCR beta chain under discussion was sequenced for a study of low-dose radiotherapy and immunotherapy resistance in tumors. The overall study: Every 2 weeks, cohort 1 got 0.5 Gy, reaching 6.5 Gy to the planning target volume.

Time point noted: after trial treatment. The treatment denotes: LDRT plus nivolumab, ipilimumab, low-dose cyclophosphamide and aspirin (RACIN trial). TRAV- and TRBV-specific primers were used for first-strand cDNA, which covered alpha and beta chains. With a V-primer adapter and a constant-region primer, TCRs were amplified for around 21 PCR cycles. In TCRdb, the reads were re-called with MiXCR into one record per CDR3 protein. Here the sample spans around 84,000 distinct CDR3 sequences, about a sixth being singletons. CDR1 is DFQATT and CDR2 is SNEGSKA in the germline V gene (reference sequence). The CDR3 totals 13 residues. The V gene lost 5 bases and the J gene lost 1 base, with 10 bases spanning the gap. This clonotype was recorded many times.

The source material was PBMCs, sampled after low-dose radiotherapy plus immunotherapy. The J gene is TRBJ2-3, the V gene TRBV20-1; D call uncertain. This clonotype was sampled from a male donor with prostate cancer. The CDR3 here is CSAFMAGTDTQYF. CDR3 coding DNA: TGCAGTGCTTTCATGGCTGGCACAGATACGCAGTATTTT.